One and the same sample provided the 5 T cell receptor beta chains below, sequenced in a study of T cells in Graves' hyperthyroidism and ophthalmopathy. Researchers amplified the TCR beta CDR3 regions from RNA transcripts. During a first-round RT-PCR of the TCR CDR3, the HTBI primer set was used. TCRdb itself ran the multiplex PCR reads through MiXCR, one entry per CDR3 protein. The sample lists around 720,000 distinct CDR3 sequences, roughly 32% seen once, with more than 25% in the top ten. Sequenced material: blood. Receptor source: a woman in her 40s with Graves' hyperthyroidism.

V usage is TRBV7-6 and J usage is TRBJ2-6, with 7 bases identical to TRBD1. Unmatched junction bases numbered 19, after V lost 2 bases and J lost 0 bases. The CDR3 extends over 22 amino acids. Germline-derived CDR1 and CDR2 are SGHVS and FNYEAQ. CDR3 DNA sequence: TGTGCCAGCAGCTTAAATAGCAGGGGGAGTGGTCCCCTAAGCTCTGGGGCCAACGTCCTGACTTTC. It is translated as CASSLNSRGSGPLSSGANVLTF. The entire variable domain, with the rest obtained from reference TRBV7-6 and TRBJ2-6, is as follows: GAGVSQSPRYKVTKRGQDVALRCDPISGHVSLYWYRQALGQGPEFLTYFNYEAQQDKSGLPNDRFSAERPEGSISTLTIQRTEQRDSAMYRCASSLNSRGSGPLSSGANVLTFGAGSRLTVL.

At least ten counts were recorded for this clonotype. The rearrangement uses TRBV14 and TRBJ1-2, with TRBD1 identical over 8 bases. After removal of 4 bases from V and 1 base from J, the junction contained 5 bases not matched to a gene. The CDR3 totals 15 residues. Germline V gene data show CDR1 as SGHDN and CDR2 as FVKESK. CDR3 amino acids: CASSRAGGGNYGYTF. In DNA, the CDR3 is TGTGCCAGCAGCCGCGCAGGGGGCGGTAACTATGGCTACACCTTC. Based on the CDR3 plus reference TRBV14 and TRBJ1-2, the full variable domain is EAGVTQFPSHSVIEKGQTVTLRCDPISGHDNLYWYRRVMGKEIKFLLHFVKESKQDESGMPNNRFLAERTGGTYSTLKVQPAELEDSGVYFCASSRAGGGNYGYTFGSGTRLTVV.

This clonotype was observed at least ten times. CDR3 loop: CASSYSIGTQYF. The CDR3 nucleotides read TGTGCCAGCAGTTACTCGATCGGGACCCAGTACTTC. The genes are TRBV6-6 and TRBJ2-5; D gene uncertain. Germline loops: CDR1 MNHNY, CDR2 SVGAGI (reference sequence). Trimming removed 0 bases at V and 7 bases at J, with 6 bases between. The CDR3 length is 12 residues.

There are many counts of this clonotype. CDR3 in amino acids: CSVEDWGQNYGYTF. The CDR3 DNA follows: TGCAGCGTTGAAGATTGGGGGCAGAACTATGGCTACACCTTC. The chain recombines TRBV29-1 with TRBJ1-2, with D maybe TRBD1 (6 bases). The germline V and J ends were trimmed by 0 bases and 2 bases, with 10 bases remaining between them. Germline V gene lookup returns CDR1 SQVTM and CDR2 ANQGSEA. The length of the CDR3 is 14 residues.

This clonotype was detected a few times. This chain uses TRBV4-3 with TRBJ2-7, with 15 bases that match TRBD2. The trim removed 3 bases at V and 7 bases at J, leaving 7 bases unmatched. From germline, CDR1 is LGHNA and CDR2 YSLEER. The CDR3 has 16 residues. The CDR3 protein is CASSHGLAGGYTEQYF. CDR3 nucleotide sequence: TGCGCCAGCAGCCACGGACTAGCGGGGGGGTACACTGAGCAGTACTTC.